This record covers a single T cell receptor beta chain. Its antigen is unknown. The Oncomine TCR Beta short-read assay generated sequence data from the DNA of cultured CD4+ T cells. After culture, CD4+ T cells served as the source for genomic DNA extraction. From the PCR reads, TCRdb called clonotypes with MiXCR, one entry per CDR3 protein. The sample consists of roughly 13,000 distinct CDR3 sequences, 42% of them appearing once. This specimen belongs to a study of vaccination and CD4 T cells after COVID-19. Study details: Six males and four females, two Hispanic, made up the convalescents. Study conclusions and caveats: Early timepoints after natural infection were not analyzed in these convalescent patients.

Treatment given: roughly nine-day PBMC culture with coronavirus spike peptide pools or control peptides (ViraFEST assay). IL-2 (10 IU/ml) and peptide pools (about 10 ug/ml) were added to cultures of two million PBMCs per well. Germline V gene lookup returns CDR1 SGHRS and CDR2 YFSETQ. The CDR3 extends over 15 amino acids. V was pared by 4 bases and J by 2 bases, with 6 bases of the junction left unmatched. The V gene is TRBV5-1, the J gene TRBJ1-5; TRBD1 matches at 7 bases. This TCR was sampled from a human donor who had recovered from COVID-19. Sequenced material: CD4+ T cells from blood, cultured in vitro, taken before SARS-CoV-2 vaccination. This CDR3 is CASSPTGTGNQPQHF. Here the CDR3 DNA reads TGCGCCAGCAGCCCCACTGGGACAGGCAATCAGCCCCAGCATTTT.